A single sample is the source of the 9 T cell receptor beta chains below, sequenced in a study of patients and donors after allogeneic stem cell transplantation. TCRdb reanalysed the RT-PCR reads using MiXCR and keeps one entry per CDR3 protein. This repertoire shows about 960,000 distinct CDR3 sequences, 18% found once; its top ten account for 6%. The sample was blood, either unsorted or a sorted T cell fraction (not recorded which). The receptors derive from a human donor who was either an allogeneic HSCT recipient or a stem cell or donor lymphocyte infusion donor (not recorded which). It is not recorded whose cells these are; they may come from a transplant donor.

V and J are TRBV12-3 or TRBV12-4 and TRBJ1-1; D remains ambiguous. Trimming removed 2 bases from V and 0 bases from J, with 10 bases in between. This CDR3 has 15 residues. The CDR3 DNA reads TGTGCCAGCAGTTTACAGGCGTTCATGAACACTGAAGCTTTCTTT. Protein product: CASSLQAFMNTEAFF.

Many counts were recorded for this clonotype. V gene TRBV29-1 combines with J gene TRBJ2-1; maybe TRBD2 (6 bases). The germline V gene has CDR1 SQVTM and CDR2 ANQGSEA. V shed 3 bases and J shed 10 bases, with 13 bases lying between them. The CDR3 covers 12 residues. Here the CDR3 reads CSVDLFGLEQFF. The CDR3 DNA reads TGCAGCGTTGACCTCTTTGGACTAGAGCAGTTCTTC.

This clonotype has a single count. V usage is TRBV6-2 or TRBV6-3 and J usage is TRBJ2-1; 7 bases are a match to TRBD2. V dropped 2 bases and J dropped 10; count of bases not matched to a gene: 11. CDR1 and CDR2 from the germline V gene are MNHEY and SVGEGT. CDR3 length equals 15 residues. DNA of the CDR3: TGTGCCAGCAGTTACCCGACTAGCCGGACGGGAGAGCAGTTCTTC. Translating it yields CASSYPTSRTGEQFF.

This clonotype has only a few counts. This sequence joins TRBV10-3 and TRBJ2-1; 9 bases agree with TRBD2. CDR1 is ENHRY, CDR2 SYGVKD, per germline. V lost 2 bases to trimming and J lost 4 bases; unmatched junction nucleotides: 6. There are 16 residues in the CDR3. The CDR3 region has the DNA TGTGCCATCAGTGAGGGCGCGGGAGGGCCTTACAATGAGCAGTTCTTC. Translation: CAISEGAGGPYNEQFF.

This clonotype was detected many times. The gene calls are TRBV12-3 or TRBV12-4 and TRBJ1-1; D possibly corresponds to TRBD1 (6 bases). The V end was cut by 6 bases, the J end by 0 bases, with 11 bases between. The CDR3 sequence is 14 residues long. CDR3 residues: CASRRGAMNTEAFF. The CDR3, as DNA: TGTGCCAGCAGGAGGGGGGCAATGAACACTGAAGCTTTCTTT.

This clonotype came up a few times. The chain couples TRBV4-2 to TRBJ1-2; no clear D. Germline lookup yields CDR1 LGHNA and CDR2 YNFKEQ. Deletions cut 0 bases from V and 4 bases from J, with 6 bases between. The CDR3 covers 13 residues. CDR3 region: CASSQDPFYGYTF. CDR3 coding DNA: TGTGCCAGCAGCCAAGACCCCTTCTATGGCTACACCTTC.

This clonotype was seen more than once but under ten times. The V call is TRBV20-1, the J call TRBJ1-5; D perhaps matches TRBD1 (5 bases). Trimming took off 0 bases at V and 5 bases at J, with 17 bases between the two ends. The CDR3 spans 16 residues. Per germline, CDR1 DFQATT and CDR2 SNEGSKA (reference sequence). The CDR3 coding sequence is TGCAGTGCTAGAGATAGCGAAAGGCAGGGTTATCAGCCCCAGCATTTT. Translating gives CSARDSERQGYQPQHF.

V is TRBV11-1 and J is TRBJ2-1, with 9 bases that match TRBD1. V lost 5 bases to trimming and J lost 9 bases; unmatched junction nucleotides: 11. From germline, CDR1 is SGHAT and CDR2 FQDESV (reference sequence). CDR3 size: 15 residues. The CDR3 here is CASSPHRGRNVEQFF. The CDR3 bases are TGTGCCAGCAGCCCTCACAGGGGGCGGAATGTTGAGCAGTTCTTC.

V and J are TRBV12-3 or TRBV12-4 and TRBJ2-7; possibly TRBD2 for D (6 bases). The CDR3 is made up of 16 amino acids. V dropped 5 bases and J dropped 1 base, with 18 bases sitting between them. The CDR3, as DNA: TGTGCCAGCAGTGAGAATCAACTAGCCCGATCCTACGAGCAGTACTTC. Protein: CASSENQLARSYEQYF.